The subject of this entry is one T cell receptor (beta chain). The V gene's germline CDR1 is SGHDT and CDR2 YYEEEE. This CDR3 is built from 16 residues. The junction had 8 bases not matched to a gene; V was cut back by 2 bases and J by 5 bases. This entry is derived from a study of blood T cell repertoires in COVID-19. Repertoires were generated with immunoSEQ multiplex PCR, while TCRdb's copy carries only in-frame clones and drops some. The profile covers around 130,000 clones, with over 70% appearing a single time and around a fifth taken by the ten largest. The chain employs TRBV5-6 and TRBJ2-5, with TRBD2 matching over 11 bases. The sequence derives from a man older than 75 with acute or convalescent COVID-19. The source material was peripheral blood. Here the CDR3 DNA reads TGTGCCAGCAGCTTACTAGCGGGGGCCCCGGGGGAGACCCAGTACTTC. Translated, it gives CASSLLAGAPGETQYF.